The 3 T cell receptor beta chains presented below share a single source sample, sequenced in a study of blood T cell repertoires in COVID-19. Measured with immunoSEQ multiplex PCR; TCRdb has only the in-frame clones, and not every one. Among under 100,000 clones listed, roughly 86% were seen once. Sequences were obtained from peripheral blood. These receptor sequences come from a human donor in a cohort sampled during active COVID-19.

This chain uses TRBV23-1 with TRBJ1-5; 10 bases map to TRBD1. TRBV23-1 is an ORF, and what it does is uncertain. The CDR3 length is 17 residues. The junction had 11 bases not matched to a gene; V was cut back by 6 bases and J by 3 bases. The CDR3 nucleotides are TGCGCCAGCAGCACGCCAAGGGACAGGGGCGACAATCAGCCCCAGCATTTT. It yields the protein CASSTPRDRGDNQPQHF.

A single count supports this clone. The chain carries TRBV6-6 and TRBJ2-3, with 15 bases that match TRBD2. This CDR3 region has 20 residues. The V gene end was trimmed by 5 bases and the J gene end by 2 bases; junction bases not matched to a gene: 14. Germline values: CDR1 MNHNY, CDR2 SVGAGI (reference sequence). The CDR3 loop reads CASSRTSAGLAGGYTDTQYF. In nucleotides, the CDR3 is TGTGCCAGCAGTCGAACGTCAGCGGGACTAGCGGGGGGCTACACAGATACGCAGTATTTT.

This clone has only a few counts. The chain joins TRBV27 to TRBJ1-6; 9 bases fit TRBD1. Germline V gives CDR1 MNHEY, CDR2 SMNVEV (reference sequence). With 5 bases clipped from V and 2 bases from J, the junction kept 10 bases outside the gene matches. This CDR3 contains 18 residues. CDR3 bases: TGTGCCAGCAGTCCCGGGACAGGGTCTAGCACCTATAATTCACCCCTCCACTTT. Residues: CASSPGTGSSTYNSPLHF.